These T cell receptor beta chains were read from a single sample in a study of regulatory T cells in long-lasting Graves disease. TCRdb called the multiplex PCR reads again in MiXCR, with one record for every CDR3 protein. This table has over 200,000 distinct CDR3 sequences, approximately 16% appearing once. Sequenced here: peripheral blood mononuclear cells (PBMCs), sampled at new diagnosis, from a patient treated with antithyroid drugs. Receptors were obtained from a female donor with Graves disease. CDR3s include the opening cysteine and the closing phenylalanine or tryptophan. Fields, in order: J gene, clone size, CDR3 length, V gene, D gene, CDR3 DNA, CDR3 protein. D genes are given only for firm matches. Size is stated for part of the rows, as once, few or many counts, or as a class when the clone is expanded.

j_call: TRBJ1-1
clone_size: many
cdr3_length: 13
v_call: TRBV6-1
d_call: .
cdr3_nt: TGCGCCAGCACCCCCGACGGGAACACTGAAGCTTTCTTT
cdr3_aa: CASTPDGNTEAFF

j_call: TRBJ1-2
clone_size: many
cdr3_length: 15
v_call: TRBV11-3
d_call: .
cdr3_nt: TGTGCCAGCAGCTTAGGACAACAGGGATTCTATGGCTACACCTTC
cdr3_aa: CASSLGQQGFYGYTF

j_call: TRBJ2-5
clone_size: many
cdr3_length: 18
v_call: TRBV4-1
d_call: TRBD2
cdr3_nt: TGCGCCAGCAGCCAAGATTTGGCGGGAGCGCCCCACCAAGAGACCCAGTACTTC
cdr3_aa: CASSQDLAGAPHQETQYF

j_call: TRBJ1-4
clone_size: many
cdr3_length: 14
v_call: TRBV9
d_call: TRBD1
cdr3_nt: TGTGCCAGCAGCGTAGTAAGACAGGGAGGAAAACTGTTTTTT
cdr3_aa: CASSVVRQGGKLFF

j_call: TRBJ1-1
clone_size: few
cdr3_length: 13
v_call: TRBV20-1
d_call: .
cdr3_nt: TGCAGTGCTCTAGCGCTAGCGGGGACTGAAGCTTTCTTT
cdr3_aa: CSALALAGTEAFF

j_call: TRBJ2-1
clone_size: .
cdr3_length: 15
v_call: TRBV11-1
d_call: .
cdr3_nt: TGTGCCAGCAGCCCACCGGGACTTAATTACAATGAGCAGTTCTTC
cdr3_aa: CASSPPGLNYNEQFF

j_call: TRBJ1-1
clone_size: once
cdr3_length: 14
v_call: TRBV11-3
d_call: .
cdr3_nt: TGTGCCAGCAGCGTAGCAGGACAGAACACTGAAGCTTTCTTT
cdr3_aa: CASSVAGQNTEAFF

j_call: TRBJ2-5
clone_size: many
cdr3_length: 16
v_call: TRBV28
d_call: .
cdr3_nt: TGTGCCAGCAGGTCCGGGGAAAGACTATCCCAAGAGACCCAGTACTTC
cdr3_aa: CASRSGERLSQETQYF

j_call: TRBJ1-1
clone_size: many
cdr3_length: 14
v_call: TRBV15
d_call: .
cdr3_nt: TGTGCCACCAGCAGCGGACAGCGGAGCACTGAAGCTTTCTTT
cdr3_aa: CATSSGQRSTEAFF

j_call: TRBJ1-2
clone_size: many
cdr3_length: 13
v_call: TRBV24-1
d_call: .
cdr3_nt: TGTGCCACCAGTGATTTGCTAGGATATGGCTACACCTTC
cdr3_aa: CATSDLLGYGYTF

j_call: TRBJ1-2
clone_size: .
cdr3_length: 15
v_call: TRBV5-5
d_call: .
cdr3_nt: TGTGCCAGCAGCCAAAAAGGGGGGATGATCTATGGCTACACCTTC
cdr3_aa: CASSQKGGMIYGYTF

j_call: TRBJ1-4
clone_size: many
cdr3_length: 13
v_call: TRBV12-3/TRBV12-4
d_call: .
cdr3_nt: TGTGCCAGCAGTTTAAGTTATAATGAAAAACTGTTTTTT
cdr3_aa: CASSLSYNEKLFF

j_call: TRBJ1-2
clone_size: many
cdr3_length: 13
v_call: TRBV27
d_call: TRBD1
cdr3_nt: TGTGCCAGCCGAAAAGACAGGGACTATGGCTACACCTTC
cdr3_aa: CASRKDRDYGYTF

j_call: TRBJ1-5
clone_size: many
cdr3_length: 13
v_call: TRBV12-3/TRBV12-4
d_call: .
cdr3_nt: TGTGCCAGCAGTGTGGGTAGCAATCAGCCCCAGCATTTT
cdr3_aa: CASSVGSNQPQHF

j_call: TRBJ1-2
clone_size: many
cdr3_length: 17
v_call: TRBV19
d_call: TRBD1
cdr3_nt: TGTGCCAGTAGTGTAGGGACAGGGGGACCAGCTAACTATGGCTACACCTTC
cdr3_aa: CASSVGTGGPANYGYTF

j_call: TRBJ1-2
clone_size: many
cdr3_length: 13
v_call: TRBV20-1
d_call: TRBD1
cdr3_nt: TGCAGTGCTGCCGGACAGGGCCACTATGGCTACACCTTC
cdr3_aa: CSAAGQGHYGYTF

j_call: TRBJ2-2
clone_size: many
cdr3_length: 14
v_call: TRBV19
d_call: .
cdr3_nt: TGTGCCAGCCGGCTCCGGCCGGAATTTGGGGAGCTGTTTTTT
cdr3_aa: CASRLRPEFGELFF

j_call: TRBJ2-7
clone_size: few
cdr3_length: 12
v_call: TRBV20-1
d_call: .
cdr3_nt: TGCAGTGCTAGTTCTCTATACGACGAGCAGTACTTC
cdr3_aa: CSASSLYDEQYF

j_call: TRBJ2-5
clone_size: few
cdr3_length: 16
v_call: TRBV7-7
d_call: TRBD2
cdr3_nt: TGTGCTAGCAGCCAAGCGGGAGGGGGTTCGGTGGAGACCCAGTACTTC
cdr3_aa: CASSQAGGGSVETQYF

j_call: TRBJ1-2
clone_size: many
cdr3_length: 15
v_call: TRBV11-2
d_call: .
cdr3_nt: TGTGCCAGCAGCCAAGACGGCTACGGGGCGTATGGCTACACCTTC
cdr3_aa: CASSQDGYGAYGYTF

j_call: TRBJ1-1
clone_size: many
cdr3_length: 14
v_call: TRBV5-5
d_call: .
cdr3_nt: TGTGCCAGCAGCCCCTCTTGGGGGGAAACTGAAGCTTTCTTT
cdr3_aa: CASSPSWGETEAFF

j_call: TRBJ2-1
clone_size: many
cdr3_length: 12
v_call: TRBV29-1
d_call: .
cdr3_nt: TGCAGCGTTGATTTGGGTTACAATGAGCAGTTCTTC
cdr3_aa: CSVDLGYNEQFF

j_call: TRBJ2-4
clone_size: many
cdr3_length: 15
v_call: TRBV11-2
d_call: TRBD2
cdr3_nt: TGTGCCAGCAGCTCCCTAGCGGGAGGGCAAAACATTCAGTACTTC
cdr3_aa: CASSSLAGGQNIQYF

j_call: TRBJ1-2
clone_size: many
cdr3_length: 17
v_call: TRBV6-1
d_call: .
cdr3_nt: TGTGCCAGCCGTCGTGGGGGGGGCGCAACGAGAAACTATGGCTACACCTTC
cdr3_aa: CASRRGGGATRNYGYTF

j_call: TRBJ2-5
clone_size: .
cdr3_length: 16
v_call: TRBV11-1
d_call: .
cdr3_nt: TGTGCCAGCAGCTTAGGACAAGTGGCGGTCCAAGAGACCCAGTACTTC
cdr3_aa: CASSLGQVAVQETQYF

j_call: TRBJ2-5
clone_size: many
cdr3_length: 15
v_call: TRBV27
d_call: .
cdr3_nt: TGTGCCAGCAGTTTCCAGGGCCTCCAAAAAGAGACCCAGTACTTC
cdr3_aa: CASSFQGLQKETQYF

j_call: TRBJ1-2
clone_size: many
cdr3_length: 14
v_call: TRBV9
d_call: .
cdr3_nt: TGTGCCAGCAACGTAGATGAGGGGAACTATGGCTACACCTTC
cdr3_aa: CASNVDEGNYGYTF

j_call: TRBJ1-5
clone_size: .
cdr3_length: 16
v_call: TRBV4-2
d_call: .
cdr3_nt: TGTGCCAGCAGCCAAGTTGGTGCAGGGAGAGGTCAGCCCCAGCATTTT
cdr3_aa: CASSQVGAGRGQPQHF

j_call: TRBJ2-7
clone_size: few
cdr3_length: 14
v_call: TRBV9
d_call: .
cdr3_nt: TGTGCCAGCAGCGTCGGGGGTCGGTCCTACGAGCAGTACTTC
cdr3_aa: CASSVGGRSYEQYF

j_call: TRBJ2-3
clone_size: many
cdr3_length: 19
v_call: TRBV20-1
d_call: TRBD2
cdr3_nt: TGCAGTGCTAGTGGAGGACTAGCGGGAGGCAGGGTCACACCAGATACGCAGTATTTT
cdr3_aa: CSASGGLAGGRVTPDTQYF

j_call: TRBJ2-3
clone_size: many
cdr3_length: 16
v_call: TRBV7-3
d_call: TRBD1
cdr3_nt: TGTGCCAGCAGCGAATCCCCGGGACAGGGAACAGATACGCAGTATTTT
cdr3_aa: CASSESPGQGTDTQYF

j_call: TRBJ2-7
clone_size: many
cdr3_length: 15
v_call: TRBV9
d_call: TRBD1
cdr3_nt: TGTGCCAGCAGCGTAGAGCCGGACAGGACCTACGAGCAGTACTTC
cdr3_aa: CASSVEPDRTYEQYF

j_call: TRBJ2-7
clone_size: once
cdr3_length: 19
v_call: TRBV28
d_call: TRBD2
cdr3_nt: TGTGCCAGCAGTTTAGTATCGGGGACTAGCGGGAGGGCCGGGTACGAGCAGTACTTC
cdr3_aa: CASSLVSGTSGRAGYEQYF

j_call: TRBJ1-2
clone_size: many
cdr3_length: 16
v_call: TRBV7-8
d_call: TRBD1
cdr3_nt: TGTGCCAGCAGCTTAGCAAGGGGGCCCTCTAACTATGGCTACACCTTC
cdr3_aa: CASSLARGPSNYGYTF

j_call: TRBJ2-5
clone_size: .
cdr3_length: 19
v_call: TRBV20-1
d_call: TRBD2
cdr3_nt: TGCAGTGCTAGAGATCACCTGGGGGTTGGCGGGAGGACTCAAGAGACCCAGTACTTC
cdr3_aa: CSARDHLGVGGRTQETQYF

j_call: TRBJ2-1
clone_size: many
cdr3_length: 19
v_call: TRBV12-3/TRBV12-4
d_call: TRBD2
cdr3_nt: TGTGCCAGCAGTTTAGGATGGAGACTAGCGGGAGCGCTTTACAATGAGCAGTTCTTC
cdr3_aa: CASSLGWRLAGALYNEQFF

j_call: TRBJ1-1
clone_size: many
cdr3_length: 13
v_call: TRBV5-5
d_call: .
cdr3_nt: TGTGCCAGCATTGAAGTCGGCCTATCTGAAGCTTTCTTT
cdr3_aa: CASIEVGLSEAFF

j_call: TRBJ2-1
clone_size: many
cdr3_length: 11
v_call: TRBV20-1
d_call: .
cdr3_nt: TGCAGTGCAATCAGGGAAATGGGGCAGTTCTTC
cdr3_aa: CSAIREMGQFF

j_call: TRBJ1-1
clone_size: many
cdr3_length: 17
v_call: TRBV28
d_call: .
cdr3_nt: TGTGCCAGCAGTCCACCCCCGGACAGCATAATGAACACTGAAGCTTTCTTT
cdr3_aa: CASSPPPDSIMNTEAFF

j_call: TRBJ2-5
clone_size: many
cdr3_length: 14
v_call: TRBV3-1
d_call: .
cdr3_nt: TGTGCCAGCAGCCCCTCGGGAGAGGGAGAGACCCAGTACTTC
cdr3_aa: CASSPSGEGETQYF

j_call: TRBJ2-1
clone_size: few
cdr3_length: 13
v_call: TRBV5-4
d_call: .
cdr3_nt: TGTGCCAGCAGGAGGGCGGTCTACAATGAGCAGTTCTTC
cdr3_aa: CASRRAVYNEQFF

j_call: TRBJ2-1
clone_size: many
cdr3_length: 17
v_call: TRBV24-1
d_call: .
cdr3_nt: TGTGCCACCAGTGATTGGGGGGCGGGAATTGACTACAATGAGCAGTTCTTC
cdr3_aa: CATSDWGAGIDYNEQFF

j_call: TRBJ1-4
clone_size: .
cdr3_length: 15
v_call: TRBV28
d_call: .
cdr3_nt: TGTGCCAGCAGTCCGCGACAAGCGGGGGATGAAAAAGTGCTTTTT
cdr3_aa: CASSPRQAGDEKVLF

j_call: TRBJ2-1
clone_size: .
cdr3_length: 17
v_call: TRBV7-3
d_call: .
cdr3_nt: TGTGCCAGCAGCTTAACCGGGACTTCCCTTTTCCAGAATGAGCAGTTCTTC
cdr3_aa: CASSLTGTSLFQNEQFF

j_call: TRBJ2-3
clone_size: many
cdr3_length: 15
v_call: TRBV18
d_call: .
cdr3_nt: TGTGCCAGCTCACCAACGAGGGGTGGCACAGATACGCAGTATTTT
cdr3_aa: CASSPTRGGTDTQYF

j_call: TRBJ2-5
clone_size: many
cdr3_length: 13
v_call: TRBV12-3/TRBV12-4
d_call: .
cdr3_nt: TGTGCCAGCAGTTTAGGGACAGAAGAGACCCAGTACTTC
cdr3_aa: CASSLGTEETQYF

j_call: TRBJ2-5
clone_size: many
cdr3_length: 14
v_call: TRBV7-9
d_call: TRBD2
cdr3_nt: TGTGCCAGCAGCTTAACCGGACTAGCTGAGACCCAGTACTTC
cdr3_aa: CASSLTGLAETQYF

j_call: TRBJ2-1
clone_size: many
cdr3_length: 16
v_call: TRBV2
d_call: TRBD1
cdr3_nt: TGTGCCAGCAGTCAGGACAGGGCGCGGGGTTGGGATGAGCAGTTCTTC
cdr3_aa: CASSQDRARGWDEQFF

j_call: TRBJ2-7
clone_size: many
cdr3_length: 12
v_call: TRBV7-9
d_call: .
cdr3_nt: TGTGCCAGCAGCTTGTCGGGTAACGAGCAGTACTTC
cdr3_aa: CASSLSGNEQYF

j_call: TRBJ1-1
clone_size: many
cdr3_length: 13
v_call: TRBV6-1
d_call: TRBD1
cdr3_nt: TGTGCCAGCAAGGACAGGGCGGACACTGAAGCTTTCTTT
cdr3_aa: CASKDRADTEAFF

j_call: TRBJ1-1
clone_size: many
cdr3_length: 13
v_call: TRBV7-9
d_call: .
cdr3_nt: TGTGCCAGCAGTCAGCCCGATAAGGGGAAAGCTTTCTTT
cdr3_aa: CASSQPDKGKAFF

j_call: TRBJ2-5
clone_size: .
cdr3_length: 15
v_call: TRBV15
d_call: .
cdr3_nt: TGTGCCACCAGCAACGTCTGGCCGAGTCAAGAGACCCAGTACTTC
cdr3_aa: CATSNVWPSQETQYF

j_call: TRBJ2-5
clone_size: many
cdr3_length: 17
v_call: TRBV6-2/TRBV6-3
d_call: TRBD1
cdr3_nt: TGTGCCAGCAGGGCTGGCCGGGACAGGTGGTTCCAAGAGACCCAGTACTTC
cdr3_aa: CASRAGRDRWFQETQYF

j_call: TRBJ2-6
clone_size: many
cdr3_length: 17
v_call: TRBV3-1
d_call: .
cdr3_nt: TGTGCCAGCAGCCCAACAGGGATGGGCTCTGGGGCCAACGTCCTGACTTTC
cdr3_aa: CASSPTGMGSGANVLTF

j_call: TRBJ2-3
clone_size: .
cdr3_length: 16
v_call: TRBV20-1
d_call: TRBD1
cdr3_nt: TGCAGTGCACCGACAGGGGGCGGTTATGGCACAGATACGCAGTATTTT
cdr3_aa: CSAPTGGGYGTDTQYF

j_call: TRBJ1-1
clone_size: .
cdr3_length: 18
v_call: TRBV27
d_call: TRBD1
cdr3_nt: TGTGCCAGCAGCCCACAAACCGGGACAGGGGGAATGAACACTGAAGCTTCCTTT
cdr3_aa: CASSPQTGTGGMNTEASF

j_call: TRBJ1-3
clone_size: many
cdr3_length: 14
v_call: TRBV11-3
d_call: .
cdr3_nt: TGTGCCAGCAGAGCCCTGGACTCTGGAAACACCATATATTTT
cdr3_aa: CASRALDSGNTIYF

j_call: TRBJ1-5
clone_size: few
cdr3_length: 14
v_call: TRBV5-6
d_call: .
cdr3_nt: TGTGCCAGCAGCTTGGGTCGGTTCAATCAGCCCCAGCATTTT
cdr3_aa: CASSLGRFNQPQHF

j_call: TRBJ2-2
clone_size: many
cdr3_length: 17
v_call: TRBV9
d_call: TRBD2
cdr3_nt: TGTGCCAGCAGCGTAGCGGCTAGCGGGAGGGCTAACGGGGAGCTGTTTTTT
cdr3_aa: CASSVAASGRANGELFF